The next 19 T cell receptor beta chains were all read from a single sample in a study of T cell responses to AZD1222 COVID-19 vaccine. Produced via immunoSEQ multiplex PCR; TCRdb's table is partial and in-frame only. The table records 150,000 to 200,000 clones, 80% to 95% of them present only once. The sample consisted of peripheral blood, taken on day 0 of AZD1222 vaccination. The origin of the receptors is an adult in good health.

V gene TRBV7-9 combines with J gene TRBJ2-1, with 9 bases identical to TRBD2. Germline V gives CDR1 SEHNR, CDR2 FQNEAQ (reference sequence). This CDR3 comprises 15 residues. With V trimmed by 1 base and J by 4 bases, 2 bases remained unmatched. CDR3: CASSLVAGGYNEQFF. DNA for the CDR3: TGTGCCAGCAGCTTAGTTGCGGGGGGGTACAATGAGCAGTTCTTC.

The chain links TRBV7-3 to TRBJ2-3; TRBD2 matches at 10 bases. Unmatched junction bases numbered 10, after V lost 5 bases and J lost 5 bases. CDR3 size: 16 residues. Germline CDR1 SGHTA, CDR2 FQGTGA. CDR3 sequence reads: CASSSDIAGGVDTQYF. The CDR3 region has the DNA TGTGCCAGCAGCAGCGACATAGCGGGGGGTGTAGATACGCAGTATTTT. Looking up the rest from reference TRBV7-3 and TRBJ2-3 gives the full variable domain: GAGVSQTPSNKVTEKGKYVELRCDPISGHTALYWYRQSLGQGPEFLIYFQGTGAADDSGLPNDRFFAVRPEGSVSTLKIQRTERGDSAVYLCASSSDIAGGVDTQYFGPGTRLTVL.

The chain links TRBV2 to TRBJ1-1; no reliable D call. Deletions cut 4 bases from V and 1 base from J, with 10 bases between. The CDR3 runs to 14 residues. Germline CDR1 is SNHLY and CDR2 is FYNNEI. In nucleotides, the CDR3 is TGTGCCAGCAGTGTCTTGGAATCGAACACTGAAGCTTTCTTT. Encoded protein: CASSVLESNTEAFF.

The V and J genes are TRBV7-2 and TRBJ2-5; no firm D call. This CDR3 spans 12 amino acids. Germline values: CDR1 SGHTA, CDR2 FQGNSA. The V gene lost 3 bases and the J gene lost 5 bases, with 7 bases spanning the gap. CDR3 DNA sequence: TGTGCCAGCAGCTTTTCAGCGGAGACCCAGTACTTC. Translating gives CASSFSAETQYF.

The chain is built from TRBV6-5 and TRBJ1-3; 8 positions match TRBD1. There are 14 residues in the CDR3. Trimming took 6 bases from V and 7 from J; bases not matched to a gene: 8. Germline values: CDR1 MNHEY, CDR2 SVGAGI. CDR3 loop: CASRADRGRNTIYF. The DNA for the CDR3 is TGTGCCAGCAGAGCTGACAGGGGAAGGAACACCATATATTTT.

The chain uses TRBV18 and TRBJ1-5; D is possibly TRBD1 (6 bases). Looked up from germline, CDR1 is KGHSH and CDR2 is LQKENI. The CDR3 spans 16 residues. The V and J ends lost 5 bases and 2 bases respectively, with 16 bases between them. CDR3 sequence reads: CASSSTLQGGNQPQHF. As DNA, the CDR3 is TGTGCCAGCTCATCGACTTTACAGGGAGGCAATCAGCCCCAGCATTTT.

The chain links TRBV2 to TRBJ1-1, with 7 bases aligning to TRBD1. The CDR3 has 13 amino acids. The V gene end was trimmed by 6 bases and the J gene end by 7 bases; junction bases not matched to a gene: 8. CDR1 is SNHLY, CDR2 FYNNEI, per germline. The CDR3 spells CASRVDRAGEAFF. The CDR3 bases are TGTGCCAGCAGGGTCGACAGGGCAGGTGAAGCTTTCTTT.

The chain recombines TRBV6-2 or TRBV6-3 with TRBJ2-7, with TRBD1 matching 7 bases. The CDR3 length is 15 residues. Unmatched junction bases numbered 8, after V lost 1 base and J lost 5 bases. Per germline, CDR1 MNHEY and CDR2 SVGEGT. CDR3 nucleotide sequence: TGTGCCAGCAGTTACTTTCCGAGACAGGGAGACGAGCAGTACTTC. Translation: CASSYFPRQGDEQYF.

The V gene is TRBV9, the J gene TRBJ2-2; D may be TRBD2 (6 bases). Looked up from germline, CDR1 is SGDLS and CDR2 is YYNGEE. Trimming removed 3 bases from V and 6 bases from J, with 18 bases in between. The CDR3 spans 16 residues. The CDR3 DNA is TGTGCCAGCAGCGCCCCGGGAGCAACTAACGCCGGGGAGCTGTTTTTT. It translates to CASSAPGATNAGELFF.

The chain combines TRBV5-1 with TRBJ2-7; the match to TRBD2 covers 9 bases. V lost 1 base to trimming and J lost 3 bases; unmatched junction nucleotides: 14. CDR3 length: 18 amino acids. Germline V CDR1 and CDR2: SGHRS, YFSETQ. CDR3 in DNA: TGCGCCAGCAGCTTGAGATCTGGGACTAGCCGGGGGGGCTACGAGCAGTACTTC. Translating gives CASSLRSGTSRGGYEQYF.

The chain is built from TRBV5-1 and TRBJ2-7, with 10 bases that match TRBD2. V gave up 0 bases and J gave up 0 bases; unmatched junction bases: 3. CDR1 and CDR2 from the germline V gene are SGHRS and YFSETQ. The CDR3 length is 16 residues. CDR3: CASSLGLAGSSYEQYF. DNA for the CDR3: TGCGCCAGCAGCTTGGGACTAGCGGGTAGCTCCTACGAGCAGTACTTC. Combining the CDR3 with reference TRBV5-1 and TRBJ2-7 gives the whole variable domain KAGVTQTPRYLIKTRGQQVTLSCSPISGHRSVSWYQQTPGQGLQFLFEYFSETQRNKGNFPGRFSGRQFSNSRSEMNVSTLELGDSALYLCASSLGLAGSSYEQYFGPGTRLTVT.

As DNA, the CDR3 is TGTGCCAGCAGCTTCAGAGGGGGGGATGGCTACACCTTC. Encoded protein: CASSFRGGDGYTF. The chain couples TRBV5-4 to TRBJ1-2, with a weak D call TRBD1 (6 bases). This CDR3 is built from 13 residues. Germline assignment: CDR1 SGHNT and CDR2 YYREEE (reference sequence). Trimming removed 2 bases at V and 6 bases at J, with 11 bases between.

This sequence joins TRBV10-3 and TRBJ2-5, with no clear D. The germline V gene has CDR1 ENHRY and CDR2 SYGVKD. V lost 0 bases to trimming and J lost 5 bases, with 10 bases between them. The CDR3 spans 14 residues. The CDR3: CAISESGQAETQYF. DNA for the CDR3: TGTGCCATCAGTGAGTCGGGCCAGGCGGAGACCCAGTACTTC.

Only one count was recorded for this clone. The rearrangement links TRBV2 to TRBJ2-5, with 8 nucleotides matching TRBD1. Trimming cost V 0 bases and J 3 bases; bases outside gene matches: 0. Germline V gene lookup returns CDR1 SNHLY and CDR2 FYNNEI. CDR3 size: 14 residues. CDR3 coding DNA: TGTGCCAGCAGTGAAGCACAGGGGGAAGAGACCCAGTACTTC. It specifies CASSEAQGEETQYF. The whole variable domain, remainder taken from reference TRBV2 and TRBJ2-5, is EPEVTQTPSHQVTQMGQEVILRCVPISNHLYFYWYRQILGQKVEFLVSFYNNEISEKSEIFDDQFSVERPDGSNFTLKIRSTKLEDSAMYFCASSEAQGEETQYFGPGTRLLVL.

The gene calls are TRBV2 and TRBJ1-5; 9 nucleotides agree with TRBD1. Per the germline V gene, CDR1 is SNHLY and CDR2 is FYNNEI. The CDR3 consists of 15 residues. The junction had 8 bases not matched to a gene; V was cut back by 5 bases and J by 6 bases. CDR3 region: CASSRGQGRGQPQHF. CDR3 DNA sequence: TGTGCCAGCAGTAGGGGACAGGGACGCGGTCAGCCCCAGCATTTT.

V usage is TRBV12-3 or TRBV12-4 and J usage is TRBJ2-3; D gene ambiguous. The V end was cut by 2 bases, the J end by 1 base, with 4 bases between. The CDR3 is 13 amino acids. This chain's CDR3 is CASSLFRTDTQYF. The CDR3 DNA follows: TGTGCCAGCAGTTTATTCCGCACAGATACGCAGTATTTT.

The chain links TRBV30 to TRBJ1-1; D gene unclear. The CDR3 has 14 amino acids. V was clipped by 0 bases and J by 9 bases, with 17 bases between them. CDR1 and CDR2 from the germline V gene are GTSNPN and SVGIG (reference sequence). CDR3 loop: CAWSVRTATDKAFF. The CDR3 region has the DNA TGTGCCTGGAGTGTACGTACAGCTACCGACAAAGCTTTCTTT. The variable domain in full, with the rest retrieved from reference TRBV30 and TRBJ1-1, is SQTIHQWPATLVQPVGSPLSLECTVEGTSNPNLYWYRQAAGRGLQLLFYSVGIGQISSEVPQNLSASRPQDRQFILSSKKLLLSDSGFYLCAWSVRTATDKAFFGQGTRLTVV.

The chain is built from TRBV7-9 and TRBJ1-1, with TRBD1 as a possible D gene (5 bases). The V end was cut by 5 bases, the J end by 4 bases, with 14 bases between. This CDR3 comprises 14 residues. Germline lookup yields CDR1 SEHNR and CDR2 FQNEAQ (reference sequence). CDR3 residues: CASSRPQDGTEAFF. In DNA form, the CDR3 reads TGTGCCAGCAGCCGACCACAGGACGGCACTGAAGCTTTCTTT.

This clone was seen a few times. The gene calls are TRBV19 and TRBJ2-7; no clear D gene. V lost 8 bases, J lost 7 bases, and 21 bases lay in between. There are 14 residues in the CDR3. Germline values: CDR1 LNHDA, CDR2 SQIVND (reference sequence). CDR3 sequence: CASSNLHPSVEQYF. Written as DNA, the CDR3 is TGTGCCAGTTCGAATTTGCATCCCTCTGTGGAGCAGTACTTC. Full variable domain (rest looked up from reference TRBV19 and TRBJ2-7): DGGITQSPKYLFRKEGQNVTLSCEQNLNHDAMYWYRQDPGQGLRLIYYSQIVNDFQKGDIAEGYSVSREKKESFPLTVTSAQKNPTAFYLCASSNLHPSVEQYFGPGTRLTVT.